What follows are 19 T cell receptor beta chains derived from one specimen sequenced in a study of OX40 agonist ivuxolimab in advanced cancers. Library preparation employed the immunoSEQ multiplex PCR assay. Here the immuneACCESS table is served through TCRdb, limited to in-frame sequences with V and J called. Missing clones are a known gap in these copies; in checked studies unresolved V genes cover under half, and the rest lacks a known reason. The sample table records about 60,000 clones; around four fifths of these occur just once. The ten biggest clones cover over 2.5% of the sample. The specimen was CD4+ or CD8+ T cells sorted from blood, collected in a trial of the OX40 agonist ivuxolimab. The receptors here all came from an adult with an advanced solid tumor such as melanoma, head and neck, liver or kidney cancer.

The chain recombines TRBV10-3 with TRBJ2-5, with 11 bases matching TRBD2. Trimming removed 5 bases from V and 5 bases from J; junction bases left unmatched: 7. This CDR3 has 15 amino acids. Germline V gene lookup returns CDR1 ENHRY and CDR2 SYGVKD. CDR3 DNA: TGTGCCATCAGTAGAACGACTAGCGGGATTGAGACCCAGTACTTC. Residues: CAISRTTSGIETQYF.

This chain connects TRBV5-1 to TRBJ2-5; D unresolved. The CDR3 sequence is 11 residues long. CDR1 is SGHRS and CDR2 is YFSETQ in the germline V gene. Trimming pared 4 bases from V and 0 bases from J, leaving 1 base between. CDR3 sequence (DNA): TGCGCCAGCAGCGACCAAGAGACCCAGTACTTC. This codes for CASSDQETQYF. Complete variable domain (other parts from reference TRBV5-1 and TRBJ2-5): KAGVTQTPRYLIKTRGQQVTLSCSPISGHRSVSWYQQTPGQGLQFLFEYFSETQRNKGNFPGRFSGRQFSNSRSEMNVSTLELGDSALYLCASSDQETQYFGPGTRLLVL.

The chain links TRBV5-1 to TRBJ2-3; 9 bases line up with TRBD2. Germline assignment: CDR1 SGHRS and CDR2 YFSETQ. The CDR3 spans 16 residues. V gave up 0 bases and J gave up 3 bases; unmatched junction bases: 5. CDR3 sequence reads: CASSLDPAGGTDTQYF. In DNA, the CDR3 is TGCGCCAGCAGCTTGGATCCAGCGGGGGGAACAGATACGCAGTATTTT. Looking up the rest from reference TRBV5-1 and TRBJ2-3 gives the full variable domain: KAGVTQTPRYLIKTRGQQVTLSCSPISGHRSVSWYQQTPGQGLQFLFEYFSETQRNKGNFPGRFSGRQFSNSRSEMNVSTLELGDSALYLCASSLDPAGGTDTQYFGPGTRLTVL.

The V call is TRBV2, the J call TRBJ2-7; D not resolved. The germline gives CDR1 SNHLY, CDR2 FYNNEI. This CDR3 comprises 13 residues. With 5 bases removed from V and 0 bases from J, the gap between germline ends came to 8 bases. For the CDR3, the DNA is TGTGCCAGCAGTTCTACACCCTCCTACGAGCAGTACTTC. Its protein is CASSSTPSYEQYF.

The rearrangement links TRBV18 to TRBJ1-5; D is unclear. This CDR3 contains 13 residues. Germline CDR1 and CDR2: KGHSH and LQKENI. V was clipped by 2 bases and J by 4 bases, with 6 bases between them. CDR3 region: CASSPGPNQPQHF. The CDR3 DNA is TGTGCCAGCTCACCAGGGCCGAATCAGCCCCAGCATTTT.

The rearrangement uses TRBV5-1 and TRBJ2-1; 8 nucleotides align to TRBD2. The CDR3 runs to 15 residues. Trimming removed 5 bases from V and 6 bases from J; junction bases left unmatched: 10. Germline V gene data show CDR1 as SGHRS and CDR2 as YFSETQ. The chain's CDR3 is CASSPQSGSLNEQFF. The DNA of the CDR3 is TGCGCCAGCAGTCCCCAAAGCGGGAGTCTCAATGAGCAGTTCTTC.

This sequence joins TRBV5-1 and TRBJ2-2; D not certain. The CDR3 spans 13 residues. Looked up from germline, CDR1 is SGHRS and CDR2 is YFSETQ. Between the trimmed V and J ends, which lost 0 bases and 6 bases, there was a span of 6 bases. CDR3 sequence (DNA): TGCGCCAGCAGCTTGGAGGGCGCCGGGGAGCTGTTTTTT. It translates to CASSLEGAGELFF.

J is TRBJ1-2 and V is TRBV7-2; D remains ambiguous. Trimming stripped 1 base from V and 8 bases from J, with 8 bases between. This CDR3 comprises 12 residues. In germline, CDR1 is SGHTA, CDR2 FQGNSA. The CDR3 DNA sequence: TGTGCCAGCAGCTTAGGGCGGGGAGGCTACACCTTC. Translating it yields CASSLGRGGYTF. The full variable domain, rest sourced from reference TRBV7-2 and TRBJ1-2, is GAGVSQSPSNKVTEKGKDVELRCDPISGHTALYWYRQSLGQGLEFLIYFQGNSAPDKSGLPSDRFSAERTGGSVSTLTIQRTQQEDSAVYLCASSLGRGGYTFGSGTRLTVV.

The CDR3 DNA sequence: TGCGCCAGCAGCCCTCACAGAACCGGGGCGACTAACTATGGCTACACCTTC. Amino acids: CASSPHRTGATNYGYTF. The genes are TRBV4-3 and TRBJ1-2; weak D call: TRBD1 (5 bases). This CDR3 comprises 17 residues. CDR1 is LGHNA, CDR2 YSLEER, per germline. Trimming pared 4 bases from V and 0 bases from J, leaving 18 bases between.

The chain has TRBV11-3 and TRBJ2-1; no firm D call. Germline loops: CDR1 SGHNT, CDR2 YENEEA. V lost 2 bases and J 10 bases, leaving 12 bases between the germline ends. This CDR3 comprises 13 residues. The CDR3 region has the DNA TGTGCCAGCAGCTTATACGAACCTCGGGAGCAGTTCTTC. Its translation: CASSLYEPREQFF.

The chain uses TRBV19 and TRBJ2-2, with 7 bases aligning to TRBD1. Germline CDR1 reads LNHDA; CDR2 reads SQIVND (reference sequence). V lost 4 bases and J lost 0; bases outside the gene matches: 8. The CDR3 covers 17 residues. The CDR3 loop reads CASSKTGSLANTGELFF. DNA for the CDR3: TGTGCCAGTAGTAAGACAGGGAGCCTCGCGAACACCGGGGAGCTGTTTTTT.

This chain links TRBV11-2 with TRBJ2-7; 9 positions match TRBD1. CDR1 is SGHAT and CDR2 is FQNNGV in the germline V gene. J gave up 2 bases and V 2 bases, and 4 bases lay outside the gene matches. The CDR3 is 15 residues long. The CDR3 DNA is TGTGCCAGCAGCTTAACGGGACAGGGAACCTACGAGCAGTACTTC. This sequence encodes CASSLTGQGTYEQYF. The full variable domain, with the rest looked up from reference TRBV11-2 and TRBJ2-7, is EAGVAQSPRYKIIEKRQSVAFWCNPISGHATLYWYQQILGQGPKLLIQFQNNGVVDDSQLPKDRFSAERLKGVDSTLKIQPAKLEDSAVYLCASSLTGQGTYEQYFGPGTRLTVT.

This chain uses TRBV14 with TRBJ2-1; 11 positions agree with TRBD2. Germline lookup yields CDR1 SGHDN and CDR2 FVKESK. Trimming took 4 bases from V and 3 from J; bases not matched to a gene: 5. The CDR3 sequence is 16 residues long. The chain's CDR3 is CASSRVAGGFYNEQFF. CDR3 nucleotides: TGTGCCAGCAGCCGAGTAGCGGGAGGGTTCTACAATGAGCAGTTCTTC.

The rearrangement uses TRBV11-3 and TRBJ1-2, with D possibly TRBD1 on 6 matching bases. V dropped 5 bases and J dropped 7 bases, with 14 bases sitting between them. This CDR3 spans 13 amino acids. Germline CDR1 and CDR2: SGHNT and YENEEA. CDR3 sequence: CASSLRGGFGYTF. As DNA, the CDR3 is TGTGCCAGCAGCCTAAGGGGGGGATTTGGCTACACCTTC.

On this clone itself: Distinct nucleotide sequences in the sample also encode this CDR3. The chain combines TRBV4-3 with TRBJ1-5, with 7 bases lining up with TRBD1. The germline CDR1 and CDR2 sequences are LGHNA and YSLEER. This CDR3 is 17 amino acids long. After removal of 2 bases from V and 0 bases from J, the junction contained 7 bases not matched to a gene. The chain's CDR3 is CASSQRRGTDSNQPQHF. DNA for the CDR3: TGCGCCAGCAGCCAAAGAAGAGGGACAGATAGCAATCAGCCCCAGCATTTT.

J is TRBJ2-7 and V is TRBV11-1; 7 bases are shared with TRBD1. Germline assignment: CDR1 SGHAT and CDR2 FQDESV (reference sequence). CDR3 length: 13 residues. V lost 5 bases to trimming and J lost 3 bases; unmatched junction nucleotides: 4. The CDR3 nucleotides are TGTGCCAGCAGCCGGGACAGATACTACGAGCAGTACTTC. It yields the protein CASSRDRYYEQYF.

The V and J genes are TRBV5-5 and TRBJ2-6; unclear D gene. Trimming shortened V by 0 bases and J by 4 bases, and 11 bases separated the two germline ends. The germline V gene encodes CDR1 SGHKS and CDR2 YYEKEE (reference sequence). The CDR3 totals 16 residues. DNA for the CDR3: TGTGCCAGCAGCTTGGAGGCCCCGCCAGGGGCCAACGTCCTGACTTTC. Residues: CASSLEAPPGANVLTF.

V and J are TRBV30 and TRBJ1-2; 10 bases agree with TRBD1. CDR3 length: 15 amino acids. J gave up 6 bases and V 3 bases, and 10 bases lay outside the gene matches. CDR1 and CDR2 from the germline V gene are GTSNPN and SVGIG (reference sequence). CDR3: CAWRTPRQGADGYTF. The CDR3 nucleotides are TGTGCCTGGAGAACGCCGAGACAGGGGGCTGATGGCTACACCTTC.

The rearrangement links TRBV28 to TRBJ1-6, with TRBD1 matching 11 bases. The CDR3 length is 15 residues. In germline, CDR1 is MDHEN, CDR2 SYDVKM. The junction had 3 bases not matched to a gene; V was cut back by 2 bases and J by 9 bases. CDR3: CASSLPGQGASPLHF. CDR3 nucleotide sequence: TGTGCCAGCAGTTTACCCGGACAGGGGGCTTCACCCCTCCACTTT. The full variable domain, in which reference TRBV28 and TRBJ1-6 provide the parts outside the CDR3, is DVKVTQSSRYLVKRTGEKVFLECVQDMDHENMFWYRQDPGLGLRLIYFSYDVKMKEKGDIPEGYSVSREKKERFSLILESASTNQTSMYLCASSLPGQGASPLHFGNGTRLTVT.